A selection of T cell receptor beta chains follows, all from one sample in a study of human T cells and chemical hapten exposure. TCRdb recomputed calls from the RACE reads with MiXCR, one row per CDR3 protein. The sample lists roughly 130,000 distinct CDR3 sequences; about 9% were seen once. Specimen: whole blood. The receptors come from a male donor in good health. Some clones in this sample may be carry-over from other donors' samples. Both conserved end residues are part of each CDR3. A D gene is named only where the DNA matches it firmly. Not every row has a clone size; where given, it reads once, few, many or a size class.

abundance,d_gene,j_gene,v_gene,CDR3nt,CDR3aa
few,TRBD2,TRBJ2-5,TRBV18,TGTGCCAGCTCACCACTCGAGCGGGGGGAATACTCGGAGACCCAGTACTTC,CASSPLERGEYSETQYF
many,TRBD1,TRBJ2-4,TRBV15,TGTGCCACCAGCTTGGACAGGGCCAAAAACATTCAGTACTTC,CATSLDRAKNIQYF
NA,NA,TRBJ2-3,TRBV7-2,TGTGCCAGCAGCTTACAAGGGACCCGGCGAGGAGATACGCAGTATTTT,CASSLQGTRRGDTQYF
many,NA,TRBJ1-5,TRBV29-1,TGCAGCGTTGTCGGTGGGAGCAATCAGCCCCAGCATTTT,CSVVGGSNQPQHF
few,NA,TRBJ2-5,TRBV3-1,TGTGCCAGCAGCCAAGGCCGGGACCCATTCTTC,CASSQGRDPFF
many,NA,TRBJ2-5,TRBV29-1,TGCAGCGTTGAAGTCTGGGCTGGTACAGAACAAGAGACCCAGTACTTC,CSVEVWAGTEQETQYF
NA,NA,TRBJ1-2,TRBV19,TGTGCCAGTAGTTCTTCCCTAGCCGGAGTGGAGGGCTACACCTTC,CASSSSLAGVEGYTF
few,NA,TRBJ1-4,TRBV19,TGTGCGATCGCCCGCCGGGATAATGAAAAACTGTTTTTT,CAIARRDNEKLFF
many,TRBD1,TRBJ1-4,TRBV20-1,TGCAGTGCTGAGAGGACAGGTTCAACTAATGAAAAACTGTTTTTT,CSAERTGSTNEKLFF
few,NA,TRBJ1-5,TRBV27,TGTGCCAGCAGTCCCGGCAATCCCGGCCAGCCCCAGCATTTT,CASSPGNPGQPQHF
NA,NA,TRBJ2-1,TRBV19,TGTGCCAGTAGTAAGCAGGGCCCGGCCTATGAGCAGTTCTTC,CASSKQGPAYEQFF
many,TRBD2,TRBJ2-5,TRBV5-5,TGTGCCAGCAGCTTGGCTATGGGGACGAGGGAGGGTCAAGAGACCCAGTACTTC,CASSLAMGTREGQETQYF
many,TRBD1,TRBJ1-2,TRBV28,TGTGCCAGCAGTCCTGACAGGGGGCCCACTAACTATGGCTACACCTTC,CASSPDRGPTNYGYTF
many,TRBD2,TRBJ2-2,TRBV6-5,TGTGCCAGCAGGAAAGCGGGGCAGAACACCGGGGAGCTGTTTTTT,CASRKAGQNTGELFF
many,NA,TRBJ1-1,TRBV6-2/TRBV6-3,TGTGCCAGCAGAGACGAGGGGGTTGAAGCTTTCTTT,CASRDEGVEAFF
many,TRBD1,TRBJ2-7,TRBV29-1,TGCAGCGTAAAGACAGGGTCAGCCTACGAGCAGTACTTC,CSVKTGSAYEQYF
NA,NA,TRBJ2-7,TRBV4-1,TGCGCCAGCAGCCACAACGGGTACGAGCAGTACTTC,CASSHNGYEQYF
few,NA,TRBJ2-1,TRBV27,TGTGCCAGCAGTTTAACTAGCTTGAACTCCTACAATGAGCAGTTCTTC,CASSLTSLNSYNEQFF
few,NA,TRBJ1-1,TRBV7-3,TGTGCCAGCAGCTTAAAATGGCTTACGAACACTGAAGCTTTCTTT,CASSLKWLTNTEAFF
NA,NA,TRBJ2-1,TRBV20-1,TGCAGTGTTCTAGCGACATACAATGAGCAGTTCTTC,CSVLATYNEQFF
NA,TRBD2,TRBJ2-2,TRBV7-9,TGTGCCAGCAGCTCCTACACTAGCGGATCGAACACCGGGGAGCTGTTTTTT,CASSSYTSGSNTGELFF
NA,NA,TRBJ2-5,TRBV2,TGTGCCAGCAGTGGTTCAGCCGAGGAGACCCAGTACTTC,CASSGSAEETQYF
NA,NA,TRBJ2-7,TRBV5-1,TGCGCCAGCAGCTCAGGCACGGGGCACTACGAGCAGTACTTC,CASSSGTGHYEQYF
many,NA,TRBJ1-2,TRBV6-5,TGTGCCAGCACCTACGGGGGGTATAGCTATGGCTACACCTTC,CASTYGGYSYGYTF
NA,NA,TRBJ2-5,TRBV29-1,TGCAGCGTTGAAGAACGGGCAGGGAGGAGACAAGAGACCCAGTACTTC,CSVEERAGRRQETQYF
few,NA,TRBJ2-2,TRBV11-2,TGTGCCAGCAGCGCGTGGGATAAAGCTAACGGGGAGCTGTTTTTT,CASSAWDKANGELFF
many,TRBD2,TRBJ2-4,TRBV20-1,TGCAGTGCTAGAGAACTAGCGGGAGGCCCACTAGCCAAAAACATTCAGTACTTC,CSARELAGGPLAKNIQYF
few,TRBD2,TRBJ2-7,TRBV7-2,TGTGCCAGCAGCTCAGGGACTACCGACTACGAGCAGTACTTC,CASSSGTTDYEQYF
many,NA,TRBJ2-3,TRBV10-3,TGTGCCATCAGTGCACCCCGCACAGATACGCAGTATTTT,CAISAPRTDTQYF
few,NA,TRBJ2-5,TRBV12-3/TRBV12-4,TGTGCCAGCAGATGGACATATGAGACCCAGTACTTC,CASRWTYETQYF
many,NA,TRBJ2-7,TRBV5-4,TGTGCCAGCAGCTCGGGACCCGCCTACGAGCAGTACTTC,CASSSGPAYEQYF
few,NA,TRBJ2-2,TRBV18,TGTGCCAGCTCACCTGGCAGGGACTACACCGGGGAGCTGTTTTTT,CASSPGRDYTGELFF
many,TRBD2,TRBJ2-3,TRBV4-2,TGTGCCAGCAGCCTAAGCTCCCTAGCGGGGTCAGATACGCAGTATTTT,CASSLSSLAGSDTQYF
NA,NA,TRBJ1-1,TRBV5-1,TGCGCCAGCAGCTTGACAGGGAGGATCGACACTGAAGCTTTCTTT,CASSLTGRIDTEAFF
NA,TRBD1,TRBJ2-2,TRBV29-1,TGCAGCGTTGACAGAGGACAGGGTGTCGGGGAGCTGTTTTTT,CSVDRGQGVGELFF
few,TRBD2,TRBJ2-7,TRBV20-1,TGCAGTGCTAGATCGGGACTAGCGAGCTACGAGCAGTACTTC,CSARSGLASYEQYF
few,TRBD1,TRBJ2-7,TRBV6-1,TGTGCCATCGCGTCAGGGGGCTCCTACGAGCAGTACTTC,CAIASGGSYEQYF
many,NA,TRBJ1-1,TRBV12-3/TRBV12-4,TGTGCCAGCAGTTTGGGGGTGCACTTTGAAGCTTTCTTT,CASSLGVHFEAFF
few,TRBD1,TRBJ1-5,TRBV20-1,TGCAGTGCTAGAGATCCCGGACAGGGAAGGGGTCAGCCCCAGCATTTT,CSARDPGQGRGQPQHF
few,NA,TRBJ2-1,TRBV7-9,TGTGCCAGCAGATCCGGGACCCACTACAATGAGCAGTTCTTC,CASRSGTHYNEQFF
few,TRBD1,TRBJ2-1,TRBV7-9,TGTGCCAGCAGCTTAGAAAGGACAGGGCTAAGGGAGCAGTTCTTC,CASSLERTGLREQFF
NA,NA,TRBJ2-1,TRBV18,TGTGCCAGCTCACCAGTTCGGAGCTCCTACAATGAGCAGTTCTTC,CASSPVRSSYNEQFF
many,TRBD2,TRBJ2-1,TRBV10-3,TGTGCCATCAGTGAGTCGATGGCGGGGGAACACAATGAGCAGTTCTTC,CAISESMAGEHNEQFF
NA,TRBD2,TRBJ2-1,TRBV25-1,TGTGCCAGCAGTGAGGGGGGGACCTACAATGAGCAGTTCTTC,CASSEGGTYNEQFF
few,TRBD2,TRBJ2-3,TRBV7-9,TGTGCCAGCAGCCTCCGGGGGGGGCAGTATTTT,CASSLRGGQYF
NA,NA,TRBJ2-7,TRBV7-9,TGTGCCAGCAGCCGATCCACTAGCCTGCACGAGCAGTACTTC,CASSRSTSLHEQYF
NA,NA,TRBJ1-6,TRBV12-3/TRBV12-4,TGTGCCAGCAGTTTGGGCCAGAGCTATAATTCACCCCTCCACTTT,CASSLGQSYNSPLHF
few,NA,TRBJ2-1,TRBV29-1,TGCAGCGTTGAAGACGGGCGGGGTTACAATGAGCAGTTCTTC,CSVEDGRGYNEQFF
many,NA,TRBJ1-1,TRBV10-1,TGCGCCAGCTTCTCCCGAGAGGAGAACACTGAAGCTTTCTTT,CASFSREENTEAFF
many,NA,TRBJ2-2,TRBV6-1,TGTGCCAGCAAACCAGGGCTCCTTGACGGGGAGCTGTTTTTT,CASKPGLLDGELFF
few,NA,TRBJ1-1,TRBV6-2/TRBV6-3,TGTGCCAGCAGTTTCGGACTCACTGAAGCTTTCTTT,CASSFGLTEAFF
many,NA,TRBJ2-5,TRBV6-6,TGTGCCAGCAGAGGACAGCACCAAGAGACCCAGTACTTC,CASRGQHQETQYF
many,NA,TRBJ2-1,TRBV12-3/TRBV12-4,TGTGCCAGCAGTTGGGGAATGAATGAGCAGTTCTTC,CASSWGMNEQFF
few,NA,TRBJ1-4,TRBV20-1,TGCAGTGCTAGAGATGTCGCAGATGAAAAACTGTTTTTT,CSARDVADEKLFF
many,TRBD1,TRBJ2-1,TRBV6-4,TGTGCCAGCAGTGACGGGACAGGGGGTGGTGAGCAGTTCTTC,CASSDGTGGGEQFF
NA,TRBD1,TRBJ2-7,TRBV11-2,TGTGCCAGCAGCTTAGTCCTGTGGACAGGGGGCGTTGAGCAGTACTTC,CASSLVLWTGGVEQYF
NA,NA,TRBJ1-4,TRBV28,TGTGCCAGCAGTTTAATAAGCGGACCTAATGAAAAACTGTTTTTT,CASSLISGPNEKLFF
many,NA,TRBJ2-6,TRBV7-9,TGTGCCAGCAGCTCCCGGGCAGAGGCCTCTGGGGCCAACGTCCTGACTTTC,CASSSRAEASGANVLTF